This T cell receptor beta chain was captured by sequencing in a study of T cells after yellow fever vaccination. For this clonotype: Its antigen is still unknown.

Making TCR cDNA involved 5'RACE template switching, which added UMIs and a universal primer site. Using its own MiXCR run on the 5' RACE reads, TCRdb lists one record per CDR3 protein. Of a few hundred thousand distinct CDR3 sequences listed, roughly a sixth are singletons. Findings of the study overall: Of the clonotypes, a small share occurred in both CD4 and CD8 compartments.

The material was PBMCs, obtained 5 days after the first yellow fever vaccination. The receptor comes from a man aged 18-30 years who received the YFV17D yellow fever vaccine.

Here the CDR3 DNA reads TGCAGCGCGACCCAGGGCATGGCAACGGAACTGTTTTTT. This translates into CSATQGMATELFF. V gene TRBV29-1 combines with J gene TRBJ1-4; tentative D call: TRBD1 (5 bases). Per germline, CDR1 SQVTM and CDR2 ANQGSEA. V was cut by 7 bases and J by 12 bases, with 21 bases left in between. The CDR3 totals 13 residues.